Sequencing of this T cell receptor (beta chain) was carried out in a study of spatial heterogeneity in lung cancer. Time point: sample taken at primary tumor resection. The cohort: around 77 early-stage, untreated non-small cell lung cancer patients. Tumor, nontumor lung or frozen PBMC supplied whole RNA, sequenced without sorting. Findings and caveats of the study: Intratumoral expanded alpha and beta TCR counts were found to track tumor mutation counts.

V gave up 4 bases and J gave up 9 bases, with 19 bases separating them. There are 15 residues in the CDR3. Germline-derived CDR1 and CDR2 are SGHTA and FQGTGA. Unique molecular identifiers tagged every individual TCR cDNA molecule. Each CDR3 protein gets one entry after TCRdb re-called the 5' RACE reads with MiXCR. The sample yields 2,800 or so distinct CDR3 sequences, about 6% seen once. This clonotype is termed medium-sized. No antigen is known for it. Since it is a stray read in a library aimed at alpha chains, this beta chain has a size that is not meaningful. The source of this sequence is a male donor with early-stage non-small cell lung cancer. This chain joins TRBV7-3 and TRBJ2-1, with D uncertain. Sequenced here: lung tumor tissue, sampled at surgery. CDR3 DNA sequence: TGTGCCAGCAGCTCCACCTCGGGCCAAGTGGGTGAGCAGTTCTTC. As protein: CASSSTSGQVGEQFF.